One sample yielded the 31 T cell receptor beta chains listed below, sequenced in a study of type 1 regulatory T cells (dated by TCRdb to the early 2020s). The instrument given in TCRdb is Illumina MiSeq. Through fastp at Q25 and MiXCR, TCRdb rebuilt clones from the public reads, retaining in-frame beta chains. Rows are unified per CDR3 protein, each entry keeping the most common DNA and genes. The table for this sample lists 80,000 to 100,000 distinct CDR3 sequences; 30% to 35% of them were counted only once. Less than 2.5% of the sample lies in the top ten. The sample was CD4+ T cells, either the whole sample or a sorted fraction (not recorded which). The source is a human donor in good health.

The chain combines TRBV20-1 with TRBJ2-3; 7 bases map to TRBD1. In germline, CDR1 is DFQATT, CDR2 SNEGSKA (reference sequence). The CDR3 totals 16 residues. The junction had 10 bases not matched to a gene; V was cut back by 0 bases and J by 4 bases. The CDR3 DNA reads TGCAGTGCTAGAGACCCGACAGGGAAGTTCGCAGATACGCAGTATTTT. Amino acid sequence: CSARDPTGKFADTQYF.

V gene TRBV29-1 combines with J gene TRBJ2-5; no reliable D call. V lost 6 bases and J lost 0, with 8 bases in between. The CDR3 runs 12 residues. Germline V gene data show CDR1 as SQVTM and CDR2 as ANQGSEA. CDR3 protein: CSVKVNQETQYF. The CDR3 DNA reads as TGCAGCGTGAAGGTGAACCAAGAGACCCAGTACTTC.

This CDR3 is CASSVLSGELFF. The CDR3 DNA sequence: TGTGCCAGCAGCGTACTGTCAGGGGAGCTGTTTTTT. This chain uses TRBV9 with TRBJ2-2; D remains ambiguous. V was trimmed by 1 base and J by 8 bases, leaving 6 bases between them. The germline CDR1 and CDR2 sequences are SGDLS and YYNGEE. The CDR3 loop spans 12 amino acids.

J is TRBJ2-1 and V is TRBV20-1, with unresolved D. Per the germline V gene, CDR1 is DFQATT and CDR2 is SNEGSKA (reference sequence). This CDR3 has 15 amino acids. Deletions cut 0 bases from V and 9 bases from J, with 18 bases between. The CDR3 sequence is CSARDHRAGPSEQFF. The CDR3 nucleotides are TGCAGTGCTAGAGATCATAGGGCAGGCCCCAGTGAGCAGTTCTTC.

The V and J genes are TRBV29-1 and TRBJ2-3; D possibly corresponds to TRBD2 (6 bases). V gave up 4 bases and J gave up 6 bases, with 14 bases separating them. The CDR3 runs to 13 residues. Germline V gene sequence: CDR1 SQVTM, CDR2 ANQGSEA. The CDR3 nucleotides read TGCAGCGTTGGTGACGGGAGAGGGGATACGCAGTATTTT. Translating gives CSVGDGRGDTQYF.

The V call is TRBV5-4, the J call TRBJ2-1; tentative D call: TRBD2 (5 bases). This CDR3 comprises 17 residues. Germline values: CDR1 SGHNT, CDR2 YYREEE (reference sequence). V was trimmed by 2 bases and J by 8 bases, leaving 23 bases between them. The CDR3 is CASSFDPQEVLDYEQFF. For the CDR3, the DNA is TGTGCCAGCAGCTTTGACCCCCAGGAAGTTCTGGACTATGAGCAGTTCTTC.

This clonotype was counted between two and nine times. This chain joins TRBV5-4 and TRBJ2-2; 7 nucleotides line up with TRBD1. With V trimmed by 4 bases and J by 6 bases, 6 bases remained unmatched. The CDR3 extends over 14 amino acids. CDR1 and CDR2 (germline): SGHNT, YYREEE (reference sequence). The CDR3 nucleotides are TGTGCCAGCAGCCTGAAGGGGGCGGCCGGGGAGCTGTTTTTT. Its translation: CASSLKGAAGELFF.

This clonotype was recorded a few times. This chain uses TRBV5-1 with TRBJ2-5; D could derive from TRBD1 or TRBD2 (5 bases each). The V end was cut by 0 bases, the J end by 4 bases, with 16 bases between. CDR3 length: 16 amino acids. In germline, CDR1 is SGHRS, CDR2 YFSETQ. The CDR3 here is CASSLGDGRMAETQYF. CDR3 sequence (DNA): TGCGCCAGCAGCTTGGGGGACGGCAGGATGGCAGAGACCCAGTACTTC. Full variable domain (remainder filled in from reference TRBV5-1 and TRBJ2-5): KAGVTQTPRYLIKTRGQQVTLSCSPISGHRSVSWYQQTPGQGLQFLFEYFSETQRNKGNFPGRFSGRQFSNSRSEMNVSTLELGDSALYLCASSLGDGRMAETQYFGPGTRLLVL.

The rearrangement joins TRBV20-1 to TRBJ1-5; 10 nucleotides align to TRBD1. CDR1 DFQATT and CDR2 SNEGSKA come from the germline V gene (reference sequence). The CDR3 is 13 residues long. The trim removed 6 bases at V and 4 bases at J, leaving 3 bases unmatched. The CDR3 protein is CSAGQGVNQPQHF. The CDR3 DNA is TGCAGTGCCGGACAGGGGGTGAATCAGCCCCAGCATTTT.

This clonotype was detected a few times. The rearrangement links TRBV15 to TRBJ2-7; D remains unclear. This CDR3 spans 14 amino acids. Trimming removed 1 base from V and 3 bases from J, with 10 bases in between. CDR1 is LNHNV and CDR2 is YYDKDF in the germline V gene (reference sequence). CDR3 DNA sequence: TGTGCCACCAGCAGAGTAATGGACGGCTACGAGCAGTACTTC. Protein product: CATSRVMDGYEQYF.

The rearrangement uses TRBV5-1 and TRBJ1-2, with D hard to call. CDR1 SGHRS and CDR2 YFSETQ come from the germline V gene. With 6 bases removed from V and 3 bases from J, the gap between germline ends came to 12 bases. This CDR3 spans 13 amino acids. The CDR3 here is CASTEEGHYGYTF. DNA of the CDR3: TGCGCCAGCACGGAGGAGGGCCACTATGGCTACACCTTC.

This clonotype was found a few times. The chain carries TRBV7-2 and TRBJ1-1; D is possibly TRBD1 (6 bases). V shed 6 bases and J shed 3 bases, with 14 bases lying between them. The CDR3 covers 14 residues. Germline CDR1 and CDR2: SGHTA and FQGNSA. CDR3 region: CASSQQGGDTEAFF. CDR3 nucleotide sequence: TGTGCCAGCAGTCAACAGGGAGGGGACACTGAAGCTTTCTTT.

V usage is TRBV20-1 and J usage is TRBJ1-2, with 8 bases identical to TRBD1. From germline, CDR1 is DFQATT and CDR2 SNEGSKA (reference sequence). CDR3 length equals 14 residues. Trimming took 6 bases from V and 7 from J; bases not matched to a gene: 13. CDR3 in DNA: TGCAGTGCCGGGATGCAGGGGGCGGTCGGTGGCTACACCTTC. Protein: CSAGMQGAVGGYTF.

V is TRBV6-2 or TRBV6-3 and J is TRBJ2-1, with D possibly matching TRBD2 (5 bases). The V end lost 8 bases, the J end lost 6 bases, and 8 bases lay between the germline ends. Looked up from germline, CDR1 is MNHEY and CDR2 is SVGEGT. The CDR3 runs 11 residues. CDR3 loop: CASPGSNEQFF. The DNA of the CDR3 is TGTGCCAGCCCGGGGTCCAATGAGCAGTTCTTC.

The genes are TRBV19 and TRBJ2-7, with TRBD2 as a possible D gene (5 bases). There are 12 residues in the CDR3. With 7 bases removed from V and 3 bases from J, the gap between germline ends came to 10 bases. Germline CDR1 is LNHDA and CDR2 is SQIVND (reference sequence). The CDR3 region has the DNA TGTGCCAGTAATAGCCGGGGCTACGAGCAGTACTTC. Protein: CASNSRGYEQYF.

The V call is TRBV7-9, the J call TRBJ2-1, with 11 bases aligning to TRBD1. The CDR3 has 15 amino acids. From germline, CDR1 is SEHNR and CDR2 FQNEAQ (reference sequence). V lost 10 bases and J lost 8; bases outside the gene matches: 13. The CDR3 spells CATPGTGGIADEQFF. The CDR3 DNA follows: TGTGCCACGCCCGGGACAGGGGGAATTGCTGATGAGCAGTTCTTC.

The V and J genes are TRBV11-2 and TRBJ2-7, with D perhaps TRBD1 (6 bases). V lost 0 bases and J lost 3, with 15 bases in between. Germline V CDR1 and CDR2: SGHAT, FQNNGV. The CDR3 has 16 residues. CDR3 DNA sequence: TGTGCCAGCAGCTTAGAAACTCAGGGGAAACTCTACGAGCAGTACTTC. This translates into CASSLETQGKLYEQYF.

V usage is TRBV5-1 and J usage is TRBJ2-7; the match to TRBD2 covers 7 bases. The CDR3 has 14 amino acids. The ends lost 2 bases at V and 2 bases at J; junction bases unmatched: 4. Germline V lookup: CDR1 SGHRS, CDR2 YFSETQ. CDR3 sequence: CASSLGGGPYEQYF. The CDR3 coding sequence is TGCGCCAGCAGCTTAGGCGGGGGACCCTACGAGCAGTACTTC.

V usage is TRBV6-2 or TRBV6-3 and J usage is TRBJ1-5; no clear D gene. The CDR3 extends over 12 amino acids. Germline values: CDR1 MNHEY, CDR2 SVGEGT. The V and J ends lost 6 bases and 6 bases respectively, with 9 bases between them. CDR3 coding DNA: TGTGCCAGCAGCCGGAGCGGTCAGCCCCAGCATTTT. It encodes CASSRSGQPQHF.

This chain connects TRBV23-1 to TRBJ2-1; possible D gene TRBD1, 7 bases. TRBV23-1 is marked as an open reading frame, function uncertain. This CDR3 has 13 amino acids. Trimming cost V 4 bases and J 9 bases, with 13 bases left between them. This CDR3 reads CASSLRGEVEQFF. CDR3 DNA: TGCGCCAGCAGTCTCAGGGGGGAGGTTGAGCAGTTCTTC.

CDR3 in DNA: TGTGCCAGTAGCCTCCTTGGAGGAACCTACAATGAGCAGTTCTTC. Its translation: CASSLLGGTYNEQFF. V usage is TRBV19 and J usage is TRBJ2-1; D perhaps matches TRBD2 (5 bases). Trimming left V 6 bases short and J 2 bases short, with 14 bases between. The CDR3 sequence is 15 residues long. Germline lookup yields CDR1 LNHDA and CDR2 SQIVND (reference sequence).

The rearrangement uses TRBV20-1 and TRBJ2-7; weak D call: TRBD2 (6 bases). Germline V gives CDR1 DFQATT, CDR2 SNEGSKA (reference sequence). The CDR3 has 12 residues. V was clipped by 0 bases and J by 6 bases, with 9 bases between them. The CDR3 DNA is TGCAGTGCTAGAGAGGGAGGAGGCGAGCAGTACTTC. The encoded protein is CSAREGGGEQYF.

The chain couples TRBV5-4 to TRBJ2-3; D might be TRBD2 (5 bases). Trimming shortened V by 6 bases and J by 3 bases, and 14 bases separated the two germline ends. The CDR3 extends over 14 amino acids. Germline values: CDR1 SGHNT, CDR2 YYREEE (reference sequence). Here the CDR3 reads CASMRALGTDTQYF. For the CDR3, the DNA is TGTGCCAGCATGCGGGCACTTGGTACAGATACGCAGTATTTT.

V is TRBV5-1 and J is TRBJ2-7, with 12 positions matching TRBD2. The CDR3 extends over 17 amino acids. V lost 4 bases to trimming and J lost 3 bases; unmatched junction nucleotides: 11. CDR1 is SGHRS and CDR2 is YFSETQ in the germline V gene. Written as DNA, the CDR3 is TGCGCCAGCAGCGTCGGGACTAGCGGGCTGCTGGGCTACGAGCAGTACTTC. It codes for CASSVGTSGLLGYEQYF.

The DNA for the CDR3 is TGTGCCAGCAGGGGGGACTCCTACGAGCAGTACTTC. Amino acids: CASRGDSYEQYF. The V call is TRBV2, the J call TRBJ2-7, with D tentatively TRBD1 or TRBD2 (5 bases each). The V and J ends lost 6 bases and 0 bases respectively, with 6 bases between them. This CDR3 is 12 amino acids long. Germline-derived CDR1 and CDR2 are SNHLY and FYNNEI.

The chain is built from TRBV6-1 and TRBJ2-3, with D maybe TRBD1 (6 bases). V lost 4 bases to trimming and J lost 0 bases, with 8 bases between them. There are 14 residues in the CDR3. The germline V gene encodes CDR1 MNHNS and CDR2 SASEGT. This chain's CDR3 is CASSGGGSTDTQYF. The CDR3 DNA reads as TGTGCCAGCAGTGGAGGGGGAAGCACAGATACGCAGTATTTT.

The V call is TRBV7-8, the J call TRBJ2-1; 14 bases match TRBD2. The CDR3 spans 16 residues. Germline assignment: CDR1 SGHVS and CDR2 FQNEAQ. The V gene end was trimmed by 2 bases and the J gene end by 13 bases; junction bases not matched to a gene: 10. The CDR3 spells CASSLLGTSGSGEQFF. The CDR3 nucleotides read TGTGCCAGCAGCTTACTCGGGACTAGCGGGAGTGGTGAACAGTTCTTC.

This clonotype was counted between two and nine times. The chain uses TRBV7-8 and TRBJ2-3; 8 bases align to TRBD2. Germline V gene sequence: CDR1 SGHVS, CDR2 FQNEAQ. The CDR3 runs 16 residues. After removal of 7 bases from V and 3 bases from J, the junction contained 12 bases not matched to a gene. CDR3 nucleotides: TGTGCCAGCACCCGCGGTTTCGGCGGGAGGACAGATACGCAGTATTTT. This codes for CASTRGFGGRTDTQYF.

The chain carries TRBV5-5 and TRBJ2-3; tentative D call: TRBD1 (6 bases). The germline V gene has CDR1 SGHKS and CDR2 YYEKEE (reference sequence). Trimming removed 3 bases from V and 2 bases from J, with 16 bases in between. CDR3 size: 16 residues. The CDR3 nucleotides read TGTGCCAGCAGCTCGATTCAGGGGCCCCTCACAGATACGCAGTATTTT. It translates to CASSSIQGPLTDTQYF.

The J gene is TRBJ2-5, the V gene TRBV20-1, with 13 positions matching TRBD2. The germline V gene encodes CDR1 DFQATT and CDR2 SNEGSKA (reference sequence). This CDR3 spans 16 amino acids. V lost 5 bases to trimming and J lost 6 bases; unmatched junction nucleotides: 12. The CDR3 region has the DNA TGCAGTGCTTCCATATTCGGACTAGCGGGAGTTCAGACCCAGTACTTC. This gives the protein CSASIFGLAGVQTQYF.

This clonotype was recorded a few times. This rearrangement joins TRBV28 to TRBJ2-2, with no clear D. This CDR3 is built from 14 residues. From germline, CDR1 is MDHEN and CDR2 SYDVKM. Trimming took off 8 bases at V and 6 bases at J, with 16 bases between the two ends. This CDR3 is CASLMVGRAGELFF. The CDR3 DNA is TGTGCCAGCTTAATGGTCGGGCGAGCCGGGGAGCTGTTTTTT.